Presented here are 13 T cell receptor beta chains from one specimen sequenced in a study of blood T cell repertoires in COVID-19. The repertoire was sequenced with immunoSEQ multiplex PCR; TCRdb's copy has only in-frame clones and lacks some. The table lists about 100,000 clones, around 80% of them singletons. Sequenced: peripheral blood. The receptors derive from a man between 65 and 79 years old with acute or convalescent COVID-19.

The J gene is TRBJ1-2, the V gene TRBV2; 8 bases line up with TRBD1. Germline V gives CDR1 SNHLY, CDR2 FYNNEI. The V gene end was trimmed by 3 bases and the J gene end by 4 bases; junction bases not matched to a gene: 4. CDR3 length equals 14 residues. The CDR3 nucleotides read TGTGCCAGCAGTGATAGCGACAGGGGCTATGGCTACACCTTC. Amino acids: CASSDSDRGYGYTF. The full variable domain, in which reference TRBV2 and TRBJ1-2 provide the parts outside the CDR3, is EPEVTQTPSHQVTQMGQEVILRCVPISNHLYFYWYRQILGQKVEFLVSFYNNEISEKSEIFDDQFSVERPDGSNFTLKIRSTKLEDSAMYFCASSDSDRGYGYTFGSGTRLTVV.

This chain uses TRBV2 with TRBJ1-2; the match to TRBD1 covers 10 bases. The CDR3 has 15 amino acids. Germline V CDR1 and CDR2: SNHLY, FYNNEI. The V and J ends lost 4 bases and 7 bases, in that order; junction bases with no gene match: 9. The chain's CDR3 is CASSVSSGTGAGYTF. The CDR3 region has the DNA TGTGCCAGCAGTGTGTCTTCCGGGACAGGGGCTGGCTACACCTTC. The entire variable domain, with the rest obtained from reference TRBV2 and TRBJ1-2, is as follows: EPEVTQTPSHQVTQMGQEVILRCVPISNHLYFYWYRQILGQKVEFLVSFYNNEISEKSEIFDDQFSVERPDGSNFTLKIRSTKLEDSAMYFCASSVSSGTGAGYTFGSGTRLTVV.

CDR3 in DNA: TGTGCCAGCAGCCTCGCAGGGACTAGCACCAATGAGCAGTTCTTC. As protein: CASSLAGTSTNEQFF. This chain connects TRBV7-3 to TRBJ2-1, with 9 bases matching TRBD2. V gave up 5 bases and J gave up 6 bases; unmatched junction bases: 8. Germline V gene lookup returns CDR1 SGHTA and CDR2 FQGTGA. There are 15 residues in the CDR3.

This chain uses TRBV11-2 with TRBJ2-2, with 9 bases lining up with TRBD2. This CDR3 contains 16 residues. Germline V gene lookup returns CDR1 SGHAT and CDR2 FQNNGV. V was pared by 5 bases and J by 1 base, with 5 bases of the junction left unmatched. In DNA, the CDR3 is TGTGCCAGCAGCCCCAGACTAGCGGAGAACACCGGGGAGCTGTTTTTT. Its translation is CASSPRLAENTGELFF.

About this clone itself: One end of the junction does not line up with germline, which may come from a read error. The chain couples TRBV7-7 to TRBJ2-5; 8 positions agree with TRBD1. This CDR3 comprises 14 residues. Germline CDR1 SSHAT, CDR2 FNYEAQ (reference sequence). Here the CDR3 DNA reads TGTGCTAGCAGCCTGACAGGGGAACAAGAGACCCAGTACTTC. It is translated as CASSLTGEQETQYF. Supplemented by reference TRBV7-7 and TRBJ2-5, the full variable domain reads GAGVSQSPRYKVTKRGQDVTLRCDPISSHATLYWYQQALGQGPEFLTYFNYEAQPDKSGLPSDRFSAERPEGSISTLTIQRTEQRDSAMYRCASSLTGEQETQYFGPGTRLLVL.

The rearrangement uses TRBV14 and TRBJ1-1; perhaps TRBD1 as D (5 bases). The V gene lost 5 bases and the J gene lost 4 bases, with 17 bases spanning the gap. Germline V lookup: CDR1 SGHDN, CDR2 FVKESK. CDR3 length equals 15 residues. The CDR3 is CASSVRAGGSTEAFF. Here the CDR3 DNA reads TGTGCCAGCAGCGTTCGGGCGGGGGGTAGCACTGAAGCTTTCTTT.

This chain joins TRBV7-9 and TRBJ1-1, with TRBD1 matching 7 bases. Germline V gene sequence: CDR1 SEHNR, CDR2 FQNEAQ (reference sequence). V lost 5 bases, J lost 3 bases, and 12 bases stayed unmatched. This CDR3 spans 16 amino acids. The CDR3 DNA is TGTGCCAGCAGCAGATTACGGCCAGGGGGAGACACTGAAGCTTTCTTT. Its protein is CASSRLRPGGDTEAFF. Supplemented by reference TRBV7-9 and TRBJ1-1, the full variable domain reads DTGVSQNPRHKITKRGQNVTFRCDPISEHNRLYWYRQTLGQGPEFLTYFQNEAQLEKSRLLSDRFSAERPKGSFSTLEIQRTEQGDSAMYLCASSRLRPGGDTEAFFGQGTRLTVV.

This clone is a singleton in its sample. The gene calls are TRBV5-1 and TRBJ2-5, with no clear D. There are 16 residues in the CDR3. The V gene's germline CDR1 is SGHRS and CDR2 YFSETQ. V lost 0 bases to trimming and J lost 2 bases, with 14 bases between them. In nucleotides, the CDR3 is TGCGCCAGCAGCTTGGGAGATGTCCTGCTTCAAGAGACCCAGTACTTC. Translated: CASSLGDVLLQETQYF.

There are a few counts of this clone. The chain employs TRBV6-5 and TRBJ1-1; 7 nucleotides line up with TRBD1. The V segment lost 2 bases and the J segment 5 bases; nucleotides outside the gene matches: 8. The V gene's germline CDR1 is MNHEY and CDR2 SVGAGI. The CDR3 sequence is 15 residues long. DNA for the CDR3: TGTGCCAGCAGTTACGATAAGGGGGCATGGACTGAAGCTTTCTTT. This encodes CASSYDKGAWTEAFF.

V and J are TRBV9 and TRBJ2-3; maybe TRBD2 (6 bases). The CDR3 loop spans 17 amino acids. Germline lookup yields CDR1 SGDLS and CDR2 YYNGEE. Trimming took off 0 bases at V and 6 bases at J, with 20 bases between the two ends. For the CDR3, the DNA is TGTGCCAGCAGCGTAGATGAGCGAACGGGGGTTCAGGATACGCAGTATTTT. Translation: CASSVDERTGVQDTQYF.

The chain carries TRBV18 and TRBJ2-7; D may be TRBD1 (5 bases). This CDR3 region has 16 residues. V lost 0 bases, J lost 0 bases, and 12 bases lay in between. Germline assignment: CDR1 KGHSH and CDR2 LQKENI. The CDR3 DNA reads TGTGCCAGCTCACCACCGATAGGGGCCCCCTCCTACGAGCAGTACTTC. Protein sequence: CASSPPIGAPSYEQYF.

The chain employs TRBV9 and TRBJ1-4; weak D call: TRBD1 (5 bases). This CDR3 is built from 13 residues. CDR1 SGDLS and CDR2 YYNGEE come from the germline V gene. V lost 0 bases, J lost 12 bases, and 12 bases lay in between. The CDR3 loop is CASSVAPGGELFF. Here the CDR3 DNA reads TGTGCCAGCAGCGTAGCTCCGGGGGGGGAACTGTTTTTT.

This clone was counted only a few times. The gene calls are TRBV19 and TRBJ1-4; 8 bases agree with TRBD1. V gave up 9 bases and J gave up 8 bases; unmatched junction bases: 8. Germline CDR1 is LNHDA and CDR2 is SQIVND (reference sequence). There are 13 residues in the CDR3. CDR3 sequence reads: CASFGQGKEKLFF. The CDR3 DNA reads as TGTGCCAGCTTTGGACAGGGAAAGGAAAAACTGTTTTTT.